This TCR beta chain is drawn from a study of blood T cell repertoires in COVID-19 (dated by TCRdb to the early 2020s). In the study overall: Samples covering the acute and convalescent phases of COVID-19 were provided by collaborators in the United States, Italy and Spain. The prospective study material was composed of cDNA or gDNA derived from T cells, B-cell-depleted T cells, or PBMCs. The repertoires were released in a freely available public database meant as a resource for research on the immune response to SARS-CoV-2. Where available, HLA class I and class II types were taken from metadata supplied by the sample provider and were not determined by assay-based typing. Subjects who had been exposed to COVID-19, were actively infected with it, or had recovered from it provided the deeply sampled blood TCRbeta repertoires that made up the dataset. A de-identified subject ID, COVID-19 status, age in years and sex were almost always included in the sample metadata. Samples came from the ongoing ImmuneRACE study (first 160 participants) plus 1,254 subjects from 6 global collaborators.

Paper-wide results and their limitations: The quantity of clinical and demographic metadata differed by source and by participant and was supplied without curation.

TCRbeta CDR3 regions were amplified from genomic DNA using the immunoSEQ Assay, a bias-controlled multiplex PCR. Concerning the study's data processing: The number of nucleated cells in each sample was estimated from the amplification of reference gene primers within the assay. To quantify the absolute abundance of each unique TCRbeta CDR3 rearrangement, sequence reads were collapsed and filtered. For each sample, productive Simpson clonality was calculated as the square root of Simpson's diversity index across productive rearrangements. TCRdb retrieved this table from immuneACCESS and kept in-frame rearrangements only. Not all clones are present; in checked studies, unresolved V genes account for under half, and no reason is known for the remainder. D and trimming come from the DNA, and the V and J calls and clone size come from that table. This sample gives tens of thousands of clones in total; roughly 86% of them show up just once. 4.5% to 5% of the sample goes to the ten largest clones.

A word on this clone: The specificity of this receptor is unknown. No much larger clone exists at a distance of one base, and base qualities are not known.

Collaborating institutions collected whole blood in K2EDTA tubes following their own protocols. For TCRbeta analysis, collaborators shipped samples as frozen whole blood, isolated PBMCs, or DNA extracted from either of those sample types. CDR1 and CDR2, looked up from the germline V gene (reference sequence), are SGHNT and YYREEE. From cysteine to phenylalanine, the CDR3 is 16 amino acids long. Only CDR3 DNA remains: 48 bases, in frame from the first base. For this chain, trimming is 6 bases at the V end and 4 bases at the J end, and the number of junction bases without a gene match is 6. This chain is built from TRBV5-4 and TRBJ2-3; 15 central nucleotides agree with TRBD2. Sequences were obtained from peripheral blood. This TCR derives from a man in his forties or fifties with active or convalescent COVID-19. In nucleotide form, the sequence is TGTGCCAGCACCCGGACTAGCGGGGGGGTTTCAGATACGCAGTATTTT. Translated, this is CASTRTSGGVSDTQYF.